This record covers a single TCR beta chain. These data belong to a study of blood T cell repertoires in COVID-19. Study-level background: Collection of acute and convalescent COVID-19 samples took place in the United States, Italy and Spain.

The method was immunoSEQ multiplex PCR; TCRdb's version includes in-frame clones alone and lacks a portion of them. The repertoire has around 150,000 clones, around 81% of them found once; the top ten carry 11%. The V and J ends lost 2 bases and 6 bases respectively, with 10 bases between them. The CDR3 consists of 14 residues. The germline V gene encodes CDR1 LNHDA and CDR2 SQIVND (reference sequence). Sequencing was done on a sample of peripheral blood. This chain uses TRBV19 with TRBJ2-2; D is perhaps TRBD1 (5 bases). This receptor was taken from a man in his fifties or sixties with active or convalescent COVID-19. Here the CDR3 reads CASSIFDSPGELFF. The DNA of the CDR3 is TGTGCCAGTAGTATATTCGACAGTCCCGGGGAGCTGTTTTTT.